This T cell receptor (beta chain) was observed in a study of blood T cell repertoires in COVID-19. Study-level information: Some COVID-19 samples were acute and others convalescent; all came from the United States, Italy and Spain.

The length of the CDR3 is 15 residues. V lost 4 bases to trimming and J lost 4 bases; unmatched junction nucleotides: 11. Germline V CDR1 and CDR2: SGHNT, YYREEE (reference sequence). Seattle's cohort entered during active infection and was followed longitudinally. Study processing details: Reference gene primer amplification gave nucleated cell count estimates. Using immunoSEQ multiplex PCR, the repertoire was profiled, and TCRdb retains in-frame clones only, with some absent. The V and J calls and the clone size are those of that table, but D and trimming were determined from the DNA. The table includes fewer than 700,000 clones, 85% to 90% detected once.

Sequencing was done on a sample of peripheral blood. The sequence was obtained from a woman between 45 and 60 years old with COVID-19, enrolled during active disease. The genes are TRBV5-4 and TRBJ2-7, with TRBD2 matching over 7 bases. For the CDR3, the DNA is TGTGCCAGCAGCCCCCCGGGGGGTACTTTGTACGAGCAGTACTTC. As protein: CASSPPGGTLYEQYF. Combining the CDR3 with reference TRBV5-4 and TRBJ2-7 gives the whole variable domain ETGVTQSPTHLIKTRGQQVTLRCSSQSGHNTVSWYQQALGQGPQFIFQYYREEENGRGNFPPRFSGLQFPNYSSELNVNALELDDSALYLCASSPPGGTLYEQYFGPGTRLTVT.